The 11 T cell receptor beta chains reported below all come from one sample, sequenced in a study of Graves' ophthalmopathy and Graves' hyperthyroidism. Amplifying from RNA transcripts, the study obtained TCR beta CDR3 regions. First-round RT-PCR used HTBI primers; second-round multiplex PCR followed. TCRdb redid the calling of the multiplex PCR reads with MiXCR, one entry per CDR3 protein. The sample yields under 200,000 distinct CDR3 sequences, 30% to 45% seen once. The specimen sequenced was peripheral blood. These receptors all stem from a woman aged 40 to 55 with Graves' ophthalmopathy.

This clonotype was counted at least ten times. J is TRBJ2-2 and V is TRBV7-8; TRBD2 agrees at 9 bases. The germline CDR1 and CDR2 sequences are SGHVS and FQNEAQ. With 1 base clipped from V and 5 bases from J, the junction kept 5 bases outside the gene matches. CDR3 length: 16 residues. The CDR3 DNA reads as TGTGCCAGCAGCTTAGGGGGTAGCGGGAGAACCGGGGAGCTGTTTTTT. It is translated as CASSLGGSGRTGELFF.

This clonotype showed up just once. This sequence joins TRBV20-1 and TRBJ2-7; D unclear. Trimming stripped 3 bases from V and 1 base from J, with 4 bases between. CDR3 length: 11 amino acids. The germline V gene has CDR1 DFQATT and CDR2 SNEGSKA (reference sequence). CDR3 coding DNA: TGCAGTGCTAGTGGATCCTACGAGCAGTACTTC. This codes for CSASGSYEQYF.

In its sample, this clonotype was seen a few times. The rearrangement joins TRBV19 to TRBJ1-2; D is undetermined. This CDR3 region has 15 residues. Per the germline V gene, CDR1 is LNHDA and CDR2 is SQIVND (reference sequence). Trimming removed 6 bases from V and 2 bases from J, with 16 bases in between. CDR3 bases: TGTGCCAGTAGCGGTGAGGATTTGTACAACTATGGCTACACCTTC. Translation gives CASSGEDLYNYGYTF.

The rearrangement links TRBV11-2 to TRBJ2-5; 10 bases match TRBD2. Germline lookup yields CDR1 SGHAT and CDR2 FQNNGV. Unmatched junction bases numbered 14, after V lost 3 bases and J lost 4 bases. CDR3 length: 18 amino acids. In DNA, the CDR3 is TGTGCCAGCAGCTTTGGGTCCACAAGCGGGAGGGCCGGAGAGACCCAGTACTTC. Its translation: CASSFGSTSGRAGETQYF.

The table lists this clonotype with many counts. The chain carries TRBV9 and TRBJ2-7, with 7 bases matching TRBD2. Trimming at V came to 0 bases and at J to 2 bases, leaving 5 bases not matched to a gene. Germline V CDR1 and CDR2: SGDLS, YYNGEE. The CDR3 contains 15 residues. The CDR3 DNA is TGTGCCAGCAGCGTAGACGACGGGGGGACCTACGAGCAGTACTTC. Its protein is CASSVDDGGTYEQYF. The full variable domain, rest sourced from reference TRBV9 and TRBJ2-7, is DSGVTQTPKHLITATGQRVTLRCSPRSGDLSVYWYQQSLDQGLQFLIQYYNGEERAKGNILERFSAQQFPDLHSELNLSSLELGDSALYFCASSVDDGGTYEQYFGPGTRLTVT.

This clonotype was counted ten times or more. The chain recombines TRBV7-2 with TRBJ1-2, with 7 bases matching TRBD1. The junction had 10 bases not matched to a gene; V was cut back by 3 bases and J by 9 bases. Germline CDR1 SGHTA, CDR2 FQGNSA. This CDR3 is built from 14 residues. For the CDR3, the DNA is TGTGCCAGCAGCTTTACAGGGGATTTTCGTAGCTACACCTTC. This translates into CASSFTGDFRSYTF.

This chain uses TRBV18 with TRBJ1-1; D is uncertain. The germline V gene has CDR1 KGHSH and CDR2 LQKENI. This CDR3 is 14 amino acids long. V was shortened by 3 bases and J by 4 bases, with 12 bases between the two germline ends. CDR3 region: CASSPGRVSTEAFF. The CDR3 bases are TGTGCCAGCTCACCGGGCCGGGTAAGCACTGAAGCTTTCTTT.

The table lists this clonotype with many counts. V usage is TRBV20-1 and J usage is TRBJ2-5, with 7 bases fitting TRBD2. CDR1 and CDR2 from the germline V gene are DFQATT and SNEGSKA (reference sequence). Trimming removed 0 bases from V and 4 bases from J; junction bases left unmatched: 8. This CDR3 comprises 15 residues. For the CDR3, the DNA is TGCAGTGCTAGAGACCCGGGAGTAGCGGGAGAGACCCAGTACTTC. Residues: CSARDPGVAGETQYF.

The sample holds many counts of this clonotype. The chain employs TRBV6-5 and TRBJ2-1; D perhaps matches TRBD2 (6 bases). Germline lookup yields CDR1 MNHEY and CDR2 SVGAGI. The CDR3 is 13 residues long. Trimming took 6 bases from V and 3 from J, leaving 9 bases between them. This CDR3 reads CASREDYYNEQFF. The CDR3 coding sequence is TGTGCCAGCAGAGAGGACTACTACAATGAGCAGTTCTTC.

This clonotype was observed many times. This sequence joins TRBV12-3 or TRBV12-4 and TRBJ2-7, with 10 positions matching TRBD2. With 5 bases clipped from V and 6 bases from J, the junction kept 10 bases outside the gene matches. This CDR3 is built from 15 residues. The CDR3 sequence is CASSATGTSVSEQYF. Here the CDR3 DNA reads TGTGCCAGCAGTGCAACCGGGACTAGCGTTAGCGAGCAGTACTTC.

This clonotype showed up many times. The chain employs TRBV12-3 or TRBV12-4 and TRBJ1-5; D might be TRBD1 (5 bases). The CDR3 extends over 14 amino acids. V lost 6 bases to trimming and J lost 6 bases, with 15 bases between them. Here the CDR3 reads CASRPGRTGQPQHF. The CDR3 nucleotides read TGTGCCAGCAGACCGGGACGGACCGGTCAGCCCCAGCATTTT.